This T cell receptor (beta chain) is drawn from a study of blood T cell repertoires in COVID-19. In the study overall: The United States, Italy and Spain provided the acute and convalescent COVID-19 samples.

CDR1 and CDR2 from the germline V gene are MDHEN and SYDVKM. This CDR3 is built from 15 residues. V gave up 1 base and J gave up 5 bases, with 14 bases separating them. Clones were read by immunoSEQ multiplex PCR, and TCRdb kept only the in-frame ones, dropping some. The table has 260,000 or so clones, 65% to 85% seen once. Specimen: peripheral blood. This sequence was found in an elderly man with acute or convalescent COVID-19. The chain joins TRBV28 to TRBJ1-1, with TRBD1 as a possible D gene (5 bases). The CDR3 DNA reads TGTGCCAGCAGTTTATCCCGTACAGGAAAGACTGAAGCTTTCTTT. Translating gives CASSLSRTGKTEAFF.